This T cell receptor (beta chain) came from a study of T cell repertoires in aging, cancer and after chemotherapy. Study background: The full dataset contained millions of TCR reads. Overall study findings and caveats: In each cancer cohort, median generation probability increased across chemotherapy, suggesting thymic output rebounded. These repertoire data do not allow conclusions about immunological memory after chemotherapy. Untreated cancer patients had significantly lower blood TCR diversity than age-matched healthy donors.

The template was genomic DNA from peripheral blood, not RNA. Multiplex touch-down PCR with TRB-A/B primers amplified rearranged V-D-J TRB sequences. TCRdb used MiXCR to reprocess the multiplex PCR reads, holding one entry per CDR3 protein. Among fewer than 4,500 distinct CDR3 sequences listed, 40% were seen once. With regard to this clonotype: Its antigen is currently unknown.

Sequenced input: blood. The TCR originated in a human donor with a solid tumor.

CDR3: CASRRDTSTDTQYF. The DNA of the CDR3 is TGTGCCAGCAGAAGGGACACTAGCACAGATACGCAGTATTTT. V and J are TRBV6-4 and TRBJ2-3; tentative D call: TRBD1 (6 bases). CDR3 length: 14 residues. Germline values: CDR1 MRHNA, CDR2 SNTAGT. V was cut by 6 bases and J by 0 bases, with 10 bases left in between.